This T cell receptor beta chain was sequenced during a study of monozygotic twins with inflammatory bowel disease. In the case of this clonotype: Its specificity is not known.

Regarding the study as a whole: No distinction between different T cell subtypes was possible.

After re-calling the 5' RACE reads, TCRdb lists one entry per CDR3 protein, DNA absent. The repertoire table contains around 410,000 distinct CDR3 sequences. The CDR3 consists of 18 residues. Germline V gives CDR1 ENHRY, CDR2 SYGVKD. The clonotype originates from a human donor with ulcerative colitis or Crohn's disease, or a healthy co-twin of an affected twin (not recorded which). The sequencing input was blood. This chain joins TRBV10-3 and TRBJ1-2; as DNA is missing, the TRBD1 call by TCRdb cannot be tested. The CDR3 loop reads CATGGRSPELSSKDGYTF.